This is a list of T cell receptor beta chains from one sample in a study of shared clonotypes between healthy human individuals. Method: immunoSEQ multiplex PCR; TCRdb's copy keeps in-frame clones and lacks some. The sample has millions of clones; about 95% are singletons. Sequencing was performed on naive CD8+ T cells sorted from blood. Source of these receptors: a man aged 18-30 years in good health. Each CDR3 is given with its conserved first and last residue. A D gene is named only where the DNA matches it firmly. Only part of the rows carry a size: once, few, many, or a class if the clone is expanded.

J gene	clone size	D gene	V gene	CDR3 protein	CDR3 DNA
TRBJ2-2	NA	NA	TRBV27	CASSSLGGTGELFF	TGTGCCAGCAGCTCCTTGGGGGGCACCGGGGAGCTGTTTTTT
TRBJ1-1	NA	NA	TRBV6-1	CASKHLAREAFF	TGTGCCAGCAAACACCTCGCCCGAGAAGCTTTCTTT
TRBJ2-5	NA	TRBD2	TRBV9	CASSVSGAQETQYF	TGTGCCAGCAGCGTGAGCGGGGCCCAAGAGACCCAGTACTTC
TRBJ2-7	NA	NA	TRBV12-5	CASGLPLGGAGGDEQYF	TGTGCTAGTGGTTTGCCCCTCGGGGGGGCAGGGGGCGACGAGCAGTACTTC
TRBJ1-1	NA	NA	TRBV7-6	CASSLAGTNTEAFF	TGTGCCAGCAGCTTGGCAGGGACGAACACTGAAGCCTTCTTT
TRBJ1-6	NA	NA	TRBV6-4	CASSAEIQGSYNSPLHF	TGTGCCAGCAGTGCGGAGATACAGGGCTCCTATAATTCACCCCTCCACTTT
TRBJ2-7	NA	NA	TRBV11-2	CASSRDNSYEQYF	TGTGCCAGCAGCAGGGACAACTCCTACGAGCAGTACTTC
TRBJ1-2	NA	TRBD1	TRBV6-6	CASRQGGYTF	TGTGCCAGCAGACAGGGGGGCTACACCTTC
TRBJ2-7	NA	TRBD1	TRBV2	CASSVSGTGGPYEQYF	TGTGCCAGCAGTGTTTCCGGGACAGGGGGCCCCTACGAGCAGTACTTC
TRBJ2-1	NA	NA	TRBV6-6	CASSPGGYNEQFF	TGTGCCAGCAGCCCCGGCGGCTACAATGAGCAGTTCTTC
TRBJ2-1	NA	NA	TRBV4-3	CASSQPPFDEQFF	TGCGCCAGCAGCCAGCCGCCTTTCGATGAGCAGTTCTTC
TRBJ1-5	NA	NA	TRBV9	CASSVGSNVNQPQHF	TGTGCCAGCAGCGTCGGGTCGAACGTAAATCAGCCCCAGCATTTT
TRBJ2-1	NA	NA	TRBV27	CASSPSLGEMDNEQFF	TGTGCCAGCAGTCCCTCTCTCGGGGAGATGGACAATGAGCAGTTCTTC
TRBJ1-5	once	NA	TRBV19	CASSIDAGDNQPQHF	TGTGCCAGTAGTATAGACGCGGGGGACAATCAGCCCCAGCATTTT
TRBJ2-5	NA	NA	TRBV5-6	CASSLDPEETQYF	TGTGCCAGCAGCTTGGATCCAGAAGAGACCCAGTACTTC
TRBJ2-1	once	NA	TRBV6-5	CASSQQIGNNEQFF	TGTGCCAGCAGCCAACAAATAGGGAACAATGAGCAGTTCTTC
TRBJ2-5	NA	NA	TRBV5-6	CASSLKGWQETQYF	TGTGCCAGCAGCTTGAAGGGGTGGCAAGAGACCCAGTACTTC
TRBJ2-2	NA	TRBD1	TRBV29-1	CSVAGGWNGELFF	TGCAGCGTTGCAGGGGGCTGGAACGGGGAGCTGTTTTTT
TRBJ2-1	NA	NA	TRBV27	CASSLSGTYYNEQFF	TGTGCCAGCAGTTTATCGGGGACTTACTACAATGAGCAGTTCTTC
TRBJ2-1	NA	NA	TRBV6-1	CASSEGRSHVNEQFF	TGTGCCAGCAGTGAAGGAAGGTCGCACGTAAATGAGCAGTTCTTC
TRBJ2-3	once	NA	TRBV7-2	CASSFFEGGESDTQYF	TGTGCCAGCAGCTTCTTCGAGGGAGGAGAATCAGATACGCAGTATTTT
TRBJ2-7	NA	NA	TRBV11-2	CASSWGLMYEQYF	TGTGCCAGCAGCTGGGGGCTGATGTACGAGCAGTACTTC
TRBJ2-7	NA	TRBD2	TRBV15	CATNSGGADEQYF	TGTGCCACCAACAGCGGGGGGGCCGACGAGCAGTACTTC
TRBJ1-1	NA	NA	TRBV5-6	CASSRWGDGAFF	TGTGCCAGCAGCCGGTGGGGTGATGGAGCTTTCTTT
TRBJ1-1	NA	NA	TRBV27	CASSEAVSAEAFF	TGTGCCAGCAGTGAAGCTGTTTCGGCTGAAGCTTTCTTT
TRBJ1-3	NA	NA	TRBV11-2	CASSLDVYLISGNTIYF	TGTGCCAGCAGCTTAGACGTTTACTTGATCTCTGGAAACACCATATATTTT
TRBJ1-5	NA	NA	TRBV10-1	CASQWTVYSNQPQHF	TGCGCCAGCCAGTGGACAGTTTATAGCAATCAGCCCCAGCATTTT
TRBJ1-2	NA	TRBD1	TRBV29-1	CSVELGQGATLNLPPANYGYTF	TGCAGCGTTGAACTGGGACAGGGGGCGACCTTGAACCTACCCCCAGCTAACTATGGCTACACCTTC
TRBJ2-7	NA	NA	TRBV29-1	CSVVSGDNEQYF	TGCAGCGTTGTATCAGGGGACAACGAGCAGTACTTC
TRBJ2-7	NA	NA	TRBV11-2	CASSLGGGYEQYF	TGTGCCAGCAGCTTAGGGGGTGGCTACGAGCAGTACTTC
TRBJ2-7	NA	NA	TRBV19	CASSITPPGSYEQYF	TGTGCCAGTAGTATAACCCCGCCGGGTTCCTACGAGCAGTACTTC
TRBJ1-1	NA	TRBD1	TRBV14	CASRRTGTNTEAFF	TGTGCCAGCAGGAGGACAGGGACGAACACTGAAGCTTTCTTT
TRBJ2-3	NA	NA	TRBV27	CASSFVAGQEQYF	TGTGCCAGCAGTTTCGTCGCAGGGCAAGAGCAGTATTTT
TRBJ1-1	NA	NA	TRBV9	CASSVDRGGGTEAFF	TGTGCCAGCAGCGTAGATCGGGGGGGTGGCACTGAAGCTTTCTTT
TRBJ2-3	NA	NA	TRBV7-9	CASSSLLDQPTDTQYF	TGTGCCAGCAGCTCCTTACTAGACCAACCCACAGATACGCAGTATTTT
TRBJ1-1	NA	NA	TRBV6-5	CASSYAGKNTEAFF	TGTGCCAGCAGTTACGCGGGAAAGAACACTGAAGCTTTCTTT
TRBJ1-6	NA	NA	TRBV5-5	CASSTNPGQNSPLHF	TGTGCCAGCAGCACTAACCCGGGTCAAAATTCACCCCTCCACTTT
TRBJ1-1	NA	TRBD1	TRBV7-6	CASSLDRGPGTEAFF	TGTGCCAGCAGCTTAGATAGGGGGCCAGGCACTGAAGCTTTCTTT
TRBJ2-1	once	TRBD1	TRBV7-9	CASSPRTGPNEQFF	TGTGCCAGCAGCCCTAGGACAGGGCCCAATGAGCAGTTCTTC
TRBJ1-6	NA	NA	TRBV6-5	CASSFDPGYSPLHF	TGTGCCAGCAGTTTCGATCCAGGGTATTCACCCCTCCACTTT
TRBJ1-4	NA	TRBD1	TRBV9	CASSVSGQGDEKLFF	TGTGCCAGCAGCGTTTCAGGACAGGGGGATGAAAAACTGTTTTTT
TRBJ1-2	NA	NA	TRBV6-6	CASSWDQSGLVGYTF	TGTGCCAGCAGTTGGGATCAGTCAGGGCTCGTTGGCTACACCTTC
TRBJ1-2	once	NA	TRBV11-2	CASSLGFRGLYGYTF	TGTGCCAGCAGCTTAGGCTTCAGGGGTCTCTATGGCTACACCTTC
TRBJ2-3	NA	TRBD2	TRBV28	CASSIGTSGTTDTQYF	TGTGCCAGCAGTATCGGGACTAGCGGAACCACAGATACGCAGTATTTT
TRBJ2-2	NA	NA	TRBV14	CASGLSMNTGELFF	TGTGCCAGCGGGCTATCGATGAACACCGGGGAGCTGTTTTTT
TRBJ2-2	NA	NA	TRBV10-2	CASSEWGLDTGELFF	TGCGCCAGCAGTGAATGGGGTCTGGACACCGGGGAGCTGTTTTTT
TRBJ2-7	NA	NA	TRBV4-3	CASSQGSEVSEQYF	TGCGCCAGCAGCCAAGGGTCCGAGGTAAGCGAGCAGTACTTC
TRBJ1-2	once	NA	TRBV27	CASSPMKKGPNYGYTF	TGTGCCAGCAGTCCTATGAAGAAGGGACCCAACTATGGCTACACCTTC
TRBJ2-7	NA	NA	TRBV7-6	CASSLEQFYEQYF	TGTGCCAGCAGCTTAGAACAATTCTACGAGCAGTACTTC
TRBJ2-5	NA	NA	TRBV9	CASGETQYF	TGTGCCAGCGGTGAGACCCAGTACTTC
TRBJ2-5	NA	NA	TRBV9	CASSVGGGQETQYF	TGTGCCAGCAGCGTCGGGGGCGGCCAAGAGACCCAGTACTTC
TRBJ2-3	NA	NA	TRBV10-1	CASSASTDTQYF	TGCGCCAGCAGTGCAAGCACAGATACGCAGTATTTT
TRBJ1-2	NA	NA	TRBV7-9	CASSLGQDPGGYTF	TGTGCCAGCAGCTTAGGGCAGGACCCGGGGGGCTACACCTTC
TRBJ2-7	NA	NA	TRBV13	CASSFGSTSYEQYF	TGTGCCAGCAGCTTCGGCTCGACCTCCTACGAGCAGTACTTC
TRBJ2-5	NA	NA	TRBV5-1	CASSYQGETQYF	TGCGCCAGCAGCTACCAGGGGGAGACCCAGTACTTC